This T cell receptor (beta chain) is from a study of blood T cells in healthy people across ages. Together with a sample-barcoded 5' primer, a J-beta primer mix was included in a second PCR lasting about 6 to 11 cycles. TCRdb used MiXCR to reprocess the 5' RACE reads, holding one entry per CDR3 protein. This table has roughly 680,000 distinct CDR3 sequences, around 49% appearing once. The germline V gene has CDR1 SQVTM and CDR2 ANQGSEA. The V gene end was trimmed by 7 bases and the J gene end by 7 bases; junction bases not matched to a gene: 7. The CDR3 runs 13 residues. This clonotype has more than one count but fewer than ten. Isolating PBMCs gave at least 6.5 million of these cells per sample. No fewer than 5.5 micrograms of total RNA were isolated from every sample.

The V call is TRBV29-1, the J call TRBJ1-4; 9 bases agree with TRBD1. This TCR derives from a woman in her sixties or seventies in good health. The sequenced sample consisted of blood. The DNA of the CDR3 is TGCAGCGGCCGGGACAGGGATTCTGAAAAACTGTTTTTT. This codes for CSGRDRDSEKLFF.